The 31 T cell receptor beta chains presented below share a single source sample, sequenced in a study of T-cell reconstitution after alpha-beta-depleted transplantation in children. The library targeted TCRbeta and was prepared with unique molecular identifiers. TCRdb recomputed calls from the PCR reads with MiXCR, one row per CDR3 protein. In the table there are about 980,000 distinct CDR3 sequences, less than 30% of which are singletons. The specimen comprised PBMCs, mostly from graft donor cells, sampled 360 days after TCRalphabeta/CD19-depleted stem cell transplant. The receptors derive from a boy younger than two who had a stem cell transplant for SCID, so the T cells may come from the graft donor.

This clonotype was seen a handful of times. This rearrangement joins TRBV9 to TRBJ2-1, with 9 positions matching TRBD2. The CDR3 has 16 residues. V shed 0 bases, J shed 9 bases, and the junction held 10 bases outside the gene matches. Germline V gene lookup returns CDR1 SGDLS and CDR2 YYNGEE. The CDR3 sequence is CASSVAGGGAKVEQFF. The CDR3 DNA sequence: TGTGCCAGCAGCGTAGCGGGCGGGGGGGCAAAGGTTGAGCAGTTCTTC.

J is TRBJ2-4 and V is TRBV4-2; unclear D gene. The CDR3 spans 13 residues. V was clipped by 3 bases and J by 6 bases, with 9 bases between them. Germline V gene data show CDR1 as LGHNA and CDR2 as YNFKEQ. CDR3 DNA: TGTGCCAGCAGCCAGGCGGAGAGAAACATTCAGTACTTC. Protein sequence: CASSQAERNIQYF.

V and J are TRBV10-3 and TRBJ1-2; 7 bases map to TRBD1. The germline CDR1 and CDR2 sequences are ENHRY and SYGVKD. The CDR3 spans 13 residues. V shed 8 bases, J shed 6 bases, and the junction held 9 bases outside the gene matches. CDR3 loop: CAIGDRAFDGYTF. In nucleotides, the CDR3 is TGTGCCATCGGCGACAGGGCTTTCGATGGCTACACCTTC.

This clonotype was found many times. The V and J genes are TRBV7-8 and TRBJ2-3, with a possible D match to TRBD2 (7 bases). CDR3 length: 16 residues. The germline CDR1 and CDR2 sequences are SGHVS and FQNEAQ. V lost 5 bases to trimming and J lost 2 bases, with 17 bases between them. DNA of the CDR3: TGTGCCAGCAGCCCTCGGGGGCGGGGGCTCACAGATACGCAGTATTTT. It specifies CASSPRGRGLTDTQYF.

This clonotype showed up just a few times. The V and J genes are TRBV12-3 or TRBV12-4 and TRBJ2-7, with a weak D call TRBD1 (6 bases). V lost 6 bases and J lost 6, with 21 bases in between. This CDR3 region has 15 residues. CDR3 in amino acids: CASSPTGQVTGEQYF. The DNA for the CDR3 is TGTGCCAGCAGCCCAACAGGGCAGGTAACGGGCGAGCAGTACTTC.

V usage is TRBV4-1 and J usage is TRBJ2-5; TRBD2 aligns across 16 bases. The CDR3 covers 20 residues. V dropped 0 bases and J dropped 4; count of bases not matched to a gene: 11. Germline values: CDR1 MGHRA, CDR2 YSYEKL. The CDR3: CASSQDPPGTSGGVRETQYF. In DNA, the CDR3 is TGCGCCAGCAGCCAAGACCCACCCGGGACTAGCGGGGGGGTCAGAGAGACCCAGTACTTC.

The table lists this clonotype with a few counts. The chain combines TRBV20-1 with TRBJ2-7; either TRBD1 or TRBD2 may supply D (5 bases each). Germline V gene lookup returns CDR1 DFQATT and CDR2 SNEGSKA (reference sequence). Trimming took off 7 bases at V and 3 bases at J, with 16 bases between the two ends. The CDR3 runs 13 residues. CDR3 in DNA: TGCAGTGTAACCGTGGGGGTTGGCTACGAGCAGTACTTC. Its protein product is CSVTVGVGYEQYF.

The chain is built from TRBV5-6 and TRBJ1-1, with D perhaps matching TRBD1 (5 bases). CDR1 and CDR2 (germline): SGHDT, YYEEEE. The CDR3 contains 16 residues. The V gene lost 0 bases and the J gene lost 5 bases, with 17 bases spanning the gap. The CDR3 sequence is CASSLAFQGGRTEAFF. The CDR3 DNA follows: TGTGCCAGCAGCTTGGCCTTTCAGGGAGGGCGAACTGAAGCTTTCTTT.

The chain joins TRBV5-1 to TRBJ2-5; the match to TRBD2 covers 12 bases. Germline-derived CDR1 and CDR2 are SGHRS and YFSETQ. The CDR3 extends over 16 amino acids. V dropped 0 bases and J dropped 2; count of bases not matched to a gene: 2. The CDR3 here is CASSLETSGGQETQYF. The CDR3 DNA sequence: TGCGCCAGCAGCTTGGAGACTAGCGGGGGACAAGAGACCCAGTACTTC.

In this sample, this clonotype turned up a few times. The gene calls are TRBV12-3 or TRBV12-4 and TRBJ2-1, with TRBD1 matching over 8 bases. The CDR3 sequence is 13 residues long. With 3 bases clipped from V and 6 bases from J, the junction kept 1 base outside the gene matches. CDR3 nucleotide sequence: TGTGCCAGCAGTTTCGGACAGGGCAATGAGCAGTTCTTC. Its translation is CASSFGQGNEQFF.

This chain links TRBV20-1 with TRBJ2-3; D unresolved. The CDR3 is made up of 14 amino acids. V dropped 1 base and J dropped 1 base, with 9 bases sitting between them. The V gene's germline CDR1 is DFQATT and CDR2 SNEGSKA (reference sequence). CDR3 in DNA: TGCAGTGCTAGAGTTAAGGAGCGCACAGATACGCAGTATTTT. Encoded protein: CSARVKERTDTQYF.

This clonotype was detected a few times. The rearrangement links TRBV12-3 or TRBV12-4 to TRBJ2-3; tentatively, D is TRBD2 (6 bases). The CDR3 is 14 residues long. V was clipped by 5 bases and J by 2 bases, with 11 bases between them. The CDR3 DNA reads as TGTGCCAGCAGTAGGAGGGCTCCCACAGATACGCAGTATTTT. Translated: CASSRRAPTDTQYF.

This chain connects TRBV12-3 or TRBV12-4 to TRBJ2-5; the D call may be TRBD1 or TRBD2 (6 bases each). The CDR3 is 14 residues long. Trimming shortened V by 7 bases and J by 7 bases, and 19 bases separated the two germline ends. The CDR3 nucleotides are TGTGCCAGCACCATTGGGGGCGGGGCAGGGACCCAGTACTTC. The encoded protein is CASTIGGGAGTQYF.

The chain joins TRBV5-1 to TRBJ2-1; D assignment may be TRBD1 or TRBD2 (6 bases each). CDR3 length: 17 residues. Germline CDR1 is SGHRS and CDR2 is YFSETQ. Trimming removed 1 base from V and 0 bases from J, with 14 bases in between. CDR3 protein: CASSLRGVISSYNEQFF. The CDR3 bases are TGCGCCAGCAGCTTGAGGGGGGTTATTAGCTCCTACAATGAGCAGTTCTTC. The complete variable domain, with remaining parts taken from reference TRBV5-1 and TRBJ2-1, reads KAGVTQTPRYLIKTRGQQVTLSCSPISGHRSVSWYQQTPGQGLQFLFEYFSETQRNKGNFPGRFSGRQFSNSRSEMNVSTLELGDSALYLCASSLRGVISSYNEQFFGPGTRLTVL.

The chain employs TRBV11-2 and TRBJ1-4; 7 bases map to TRBD1. From germline, CDR1 is SGHAT and CDR2 FQNNGV. The CDR3 extends over 17 amino acids. After removal of 5 bases from V and 0 bases from J, the junction contained 9 bases not matched to a gene. The CDR3 region is CASSRYGQGATNEKLFF. For the CDR3, the DNA is TGTGCCAGCAGCCGTTACGGGCAGGGGGCAACTAATGAAAAACTGTTTTTT.

This rearrangement joins TRBV18 to TRBJ1-1, with D perhaps TRBD1 (5 bases). Trimming took off 0 bases at V and 0 bases at J, with 11 bases between the two ends. The CDR3 consists of 16 residues. Germline-derived CDR1 and CDR2 are KGHSH and LQKENI. The CDR3 DNA is TGTGCCAGCTCACCACCTTACGACAGACTGAACACTGAAGCTTTCTTT. Protein: CASSPPYDRLNTEAFF.

The V and J genes are TRBV12-3 or TRBV12-4 and TRBJ2-5, with 7 bases aligning to TRBD2. V dropped 5 bases and J dropped 5; count of bases not matched to a gene: 8. This CDR3 region has 14 residues. The CDR3 loop is CASSLRTSDETQYF. Written as DNA, the CDR3 is TGTGCCAGCAGTCTTCGGACTAGTGACGAGACCCAGTACTTC.

The chain couples TRBV4-1 to TRBJ2-3; TRBD2 aligns across 12 bases. With V trimmed by 0 bases and J by 5 bases, 6 bases remained unmatched. The CDR3 extends over 17 amino acids. Germline V gives CDR1 MGHRA, CDR2 YSYEKL. CDR3 bases: TGCGCCAGCAGCCAAGAGGCTAGCGGGGGGGCTTTAGATACGCAGTATTTT. This encodes CASSQEASGGALDTQYF.

At least ten counts were recorded for this clonotype. This sequence joins TRBV12-3 or TRBV12-4 and TRBJ2-7; TRBD2 is a possible D gene (5 bases). This CDR3 has 13 residues. V was clipped by 3 bases and J by 1 base, with 7 bases between them. CDR3 bases: TGTGCCAGCAGTTTCGGGGAATCCTACGAGCAGTACTTC. Protein: CASSFGESYEQYF.

This clonotype was seen a few times. The rearrangement joins TRBV14 to TRBJ2-1; 10 positions agree with TRBD2. The trim removed 4 bases at V and 6 bases at J, leaving 12 bases unmatched. This CDR3 region has 17 residues. Germline V gene sequence: CDR1 SGHDN, CDR2 FVKESK. The CDR3 sequence is CASSLGTSVLLGNEQFF. The CDR3 DNA follows: TGTGCCAGCAGCCTCGGGACTAGCGTACTCTTGGGCAATGAGCAGTTCTTC.

This chain links TRBV9 with TRBJ1-1; tentatively, D is TRBD1 (5 bases). The length of the CDR3 is 15 residues. CDR1 SGDLS and CDR2 YYNGEE come from the germline V gene. V was shortened by 0 bases and J by 6 bases, with 15 bases between the two germline ends. The CDR3 reads CASSVETGLPPEAFF. The CDR3 nucleotides are TGTGCCAGCAGCGTAGAAACGGGACTCCCTCCTGAAGCTTTCTTT.

In DNA, the CDR3 is TGTGCCAGCACCTTAGCAGGAATTCTCTACGAGCAGTACTTC. Residues: CASTLAGILYEQYF. The chain couples TRBV12-3 or TRBV12-4 to TRBJ2-7; D is uncertain. This CDR3 comprises 14 residues. Trimming stripped 7 bases from V and 3 bases from J, with 16 bases between.

This clonotype was counted between two and nine times. V gene TRBV7-2 combines with J gene TRBJ2-7, with D perhaps matching TRBD1 or TRBD2 (5 bases each). Germline V gives CDR1 SGHTA, CDR2 FQGNSA. V dropped 2 bases and J dropped 0 bases, with 11 bases sitting between them. The CDR3 spans 15 residues. The chain's CDR3 is CASSLRGRGSYEQYF. In DNA form, the CDR3 reads TGTGCCAGCAGCTTACGGGGCAGAGGCTCCTACGAGCAGTACTTC.

This clonotype was recorded a few times. The chain uses TRBV12-3 or TRBV12-4 and TRBJ1-2, with D tentatively TRBD1 (5 bases). This CDR3 region has 13 residues. With 1 base removed from V and 7 bases from J, the gap between germline ends came to 10 bases. The CDR3 region is CASSLGSGTGYTF. The CDR3 DNA follows: TGTGCCAGCAGTTTAGGTTCGGGGACTGGCTACACCTTC.

V usage is TRBV7-9 and J usage is TRBJ2-2, with D perhaps matching TRBD1 or TRBD2 (5 bases each). The CDR3 sequence is 14 residues long. V dropped 0 bases and J dropped 6 bases, with 8 bases sitting between them. Germline V gene lookup returns CDR1 SEHNR and CDR2 FQNEAQ (reference sequence). The CDR3: CASSLARGAGELFF. CDR3 nucleotides: TGTGCCAGCAGCTTAGCACGAGGGGCCGGGGAGCTGTTTTTT.

This clonotype was recorded many times. The rearrangement links TRBV12-3 or TRBV12-4 to TRBJ2-7; D not resolved. The CDR3 contains 12 residues. The V gene lost 1 base and the J gene lost 6 bases, with 7 bases spanning the gap. The CDR3 protein is CASSLERGEQYF. The CDR3 bases are TGTGCCAGCAGTTTAGAGCGTGGCGAGCAGTACTTC.

The chain joins TRBV12-3 or TRBV12-4 to TRBJ2-1; weak D call: TRBD2 (5 bases). V was clipped by 6 bases and J by 0 bases, with 12 bases between them. The CDR3 consists of 15 residues. The CDR3 DNA sequence: TGTGCCAGCAGGGACTCCTCGGTCTCCTACAATGAGCAGTTCTTC. Translated, it gives CASRDSSVSYNEQFF.

The chain carries TRBV20-1 and TRBJ1-1; D gene uncertain. CDR3 length: 10 residues. V gave up 8 bases and J gave up 9 bases, with 13 bases separating them. Germline V gives CDR1 DFQATT, CDR2 SNEGSKA (reference sequence). The CDR3 is CSQHREQAFF. The DNA for the CDR3 is TGCAGTCAACATCGAGAACAAGCTTTCTTT.

The rearrangement uses TRBV6-2 or TRBV6-3 and TRBJ2-7; weak D call: TRBD1 (5 bases). The CDR3 extends over 16 amino acids. The germline V gene encodes CDR1 MNHEY and CDR2 SVGEGT. V dropped 6 bases and J dropped 4 bases, with 22 bases sitting between them. CDR3 sequence reads: CASSGDPRQFSYEQYF. As DNA, the CDR3 is TGTGCCAGCAGCGGAGACCCAAGACAGTTTTCATACGAGCAGTACTTC.

The chain employs TRBV10-3 and TRBJ2-1; possibly TRBD1 for D (5 bases). V dropped 8 bases and J dropped 3 bases, with 14 bases sitting between them. This CDR3 is 14 amino acids long. The germline gives CDR1 ENHRY, CDR2 SYGVKD. CDR3 loop: CAIGARSLYNEQFF. CDR3 nucleotides: TGTGCCATCGGGGCTAGGTCCCTCTACAATGAGCAGTTCTTC.

The gene calls are TRBV9 and TRBJ2-5; D remains unclear. CDR3 length: 13 amino acids. V lost 2 bases and J 4 bases, leaving 9 bases between the germline ends. From germline, CDR1 is SGDLS and CDR2 YYNGEE. The CDR3 here is CASSVRPGETQYF. The DNA of the CDR3 is TGTGCCAGCAGCGTGAGACCAGGAGAGACCCAGTACTTC.